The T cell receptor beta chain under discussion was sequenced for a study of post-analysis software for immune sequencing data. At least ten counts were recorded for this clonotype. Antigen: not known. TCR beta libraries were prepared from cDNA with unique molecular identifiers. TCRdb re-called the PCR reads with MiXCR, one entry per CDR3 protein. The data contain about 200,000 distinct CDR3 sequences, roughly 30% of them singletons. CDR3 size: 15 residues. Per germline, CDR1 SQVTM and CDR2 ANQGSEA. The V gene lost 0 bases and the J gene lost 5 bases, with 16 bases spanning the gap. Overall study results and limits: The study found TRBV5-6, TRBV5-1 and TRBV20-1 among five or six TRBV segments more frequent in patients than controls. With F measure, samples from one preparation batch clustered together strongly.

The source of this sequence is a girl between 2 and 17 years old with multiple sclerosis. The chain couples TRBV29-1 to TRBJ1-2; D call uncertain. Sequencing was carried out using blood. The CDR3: CSVEDGSSQGYGYTF. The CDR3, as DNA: TGCAGCGTTGAAGATGGATCCTCCCAAGGATATGGCTACACCTTC.